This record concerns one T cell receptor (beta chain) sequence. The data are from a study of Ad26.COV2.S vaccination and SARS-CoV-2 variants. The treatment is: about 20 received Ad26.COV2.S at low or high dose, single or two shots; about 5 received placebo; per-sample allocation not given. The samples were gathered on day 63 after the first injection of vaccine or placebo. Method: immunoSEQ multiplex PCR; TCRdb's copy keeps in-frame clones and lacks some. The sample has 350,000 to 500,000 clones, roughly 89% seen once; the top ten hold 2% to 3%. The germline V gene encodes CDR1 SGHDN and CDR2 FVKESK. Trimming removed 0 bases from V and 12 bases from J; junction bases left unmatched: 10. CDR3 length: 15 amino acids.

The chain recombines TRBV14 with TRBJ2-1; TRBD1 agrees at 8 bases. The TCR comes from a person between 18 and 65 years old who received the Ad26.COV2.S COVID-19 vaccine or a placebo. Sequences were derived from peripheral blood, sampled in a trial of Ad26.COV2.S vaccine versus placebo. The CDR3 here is CASSQDTDRVFRQFF. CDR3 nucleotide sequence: TGTGCCAGCAGCCAAGATACGGACAGGGTATTCCGGCAGTTCTTC.